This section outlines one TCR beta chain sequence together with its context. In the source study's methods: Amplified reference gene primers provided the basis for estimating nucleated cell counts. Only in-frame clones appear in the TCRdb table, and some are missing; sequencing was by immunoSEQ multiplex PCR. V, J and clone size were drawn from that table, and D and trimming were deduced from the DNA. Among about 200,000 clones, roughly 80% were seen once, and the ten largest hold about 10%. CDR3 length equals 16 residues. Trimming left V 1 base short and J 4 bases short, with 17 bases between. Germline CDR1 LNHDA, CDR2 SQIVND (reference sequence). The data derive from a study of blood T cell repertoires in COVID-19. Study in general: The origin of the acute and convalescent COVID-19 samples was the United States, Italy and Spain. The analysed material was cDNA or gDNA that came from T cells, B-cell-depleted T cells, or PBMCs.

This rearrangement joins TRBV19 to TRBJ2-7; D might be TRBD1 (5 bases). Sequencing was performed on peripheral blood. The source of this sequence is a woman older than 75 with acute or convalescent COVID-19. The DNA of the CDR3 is TGTGCCAGTAGTATAGGGAGAGGAGAGCAGGGTTACGAGCAGTACTTC. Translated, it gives CASSIGRGEQGYEQYF.